The 23 T cell receptor beta chains below come from one sample, sequenced in a study of blood T cell repertoires in COVID-19. The repertoire was sequenced with immunoSEQ multiplex PCR; TCRdb's copy has only in-frame clones and lacks some. The sample holds hundreds of thousands of clones, approximately 80% seen once. The sample consisted of peripheral blood. These receptors were taken from a woman of 80 years or more with acute or convalescent COVID-19.

The chain recombines TRBV19 with TRBJ2-5, with D possibly being TRBD1 (6 bases). The CDR3 consists of 13 residues. Between the trimmed V and J ends, which lost 5 bases and 5 bases, there was a span of 12 bases. CDR1 is LNHDA and CDR2 is SQIVND in the germline V gene (reference sequence). In nucleotides, the CDR3 is TGTGCCAGTAGTCCAAGTAGGGGGGAGACCCAGTACTTC. Its protein product is CASSPSRGETQYF. Using reference TRBV19 and TRBJ2-5 for the parts outside the CDR3, the full variable domain is DGGITQSPKYLFRKEGQNVTLSCEQNLNHDAMYWYRQDPGQGLRLIYYSQIVNDFQKGDIAEGYSVSREKKESFPLTVTSAQKNPTAFYLCASSPSRGETQYFGPGTRLLVL.

The chain carries TRBV5-1 and TRBJ2-7; 12 bases line up with TRBD2. V shed 4 bases, J shed 2 bases, and the junction held 4 bases outside the gene matches. The CDR3 is 15 residues long. Looked up from germline, CDR1 is SGHRS and CDR2 is YFSETQ. The CDR3 reads CASSTTSGSPYEQYF. In DNA form, the CDR3 reads TGCGCCAGCAGCACGACTAGCGGGAGTCCCTACGAGCAGTACTTC.

The chain's CDR3 is CASSLAVDEQYF. CDR3 in DNA: TGCGCCAGCAGCTTGGCCGTCGACGAGCAGTACTTC. The V gene is TRBV5-1, the J gene TRBJ2-7; D gene unclear. The V gene's germline CDR1 is SGHRS and CDR2 YFSETQ. This CDR3 spans 12 amino acids. Trimming removed 0 bases at V and 5 bases at J, with 6 bases between.

V and J are TRBV7-9 and TRBJ2-7; TRBD1 is a possible D gene (5 bases). In germline, CDR1 is SEHNR, CDR2 FQNEAQ (reference sequence). Trimming removed 3 bases at V and 0 bases at J, with 6 bases between. The CDR3 spans 13 residues. The CDR3 nucleotides read TGTGCCAGCAGCTTTGGGGCCTCCTACGAGCAGTACTTC. Translating gives CASSFGASYEQYF. Full variable domain (remainder filled in from reference TRBV7-9 and TRBJ2-7): DTGVSQNPRHKITKRGQNVTFRCDPISEHNRLYWYRQTLGQGPEFLTYFQNEAQLEKSRLLSDRFSAERPKGSFSTLEIQRTEQGDSAMYLCASSFGASYEQYFGPGTRLTVT.

V gene TRBV2 combines with J gene TRBJ2-1; the match to TRBD2 covers 8 bases. Germline CDR1 reads SNHLY; CDR2 reads FYNNEI. This CDR3 region has 16 residues. V was pared by 4 bases and J by 0 bases, with 5 bases of the junction left unmatched. CDR3 residues: CASSAGLASSYNEQFF. DNA of the CDR3: TGTGCCAGCAGTGCTGGACTAGCCAGCTCCTACAATGAGCAGTTCTTC.

This clone was seen repeatedly, ten times or more. Other DNA sequences within the sample encode an identical CDR3. The chain carries TRBV9 and TRBJ1-1; 11 bases are a match to TRBD1. The CDR3 sequence is 14 residues long. Germline trimming cut 3 bases from V and 3 bases from J; bases unmatched to any gene: 1. Germline assignment: CDR1 SGDLS and CDR2 YYNGEE. The CDR3 DNA reads TGTGCCAGCAGCGGGGGACAGGGGGACACTGAAGCTTTCTTT. Protein product: CASSGGQGDTEAFF.

This chain uses TRBV11-1 with TRBJ2-1, with TRBD1 as a possible D gene (6 bases). This CDR3 is built from 17 residues. V lost 0 bases and J 7 bases, leaving 19 bases between the germline ends. Germline CDR1 SGHAT, CDR2 FQDESV (reference sequence). The CDR3 sequence: CASSLAISLGATNEQFF. In nucleotides, the CDR3 is TGTGCCAGCAGCTTAGCCATCTCCTTGGGGGCAACTAATGAGCAGTTCTTC.

This clone was seen a few times. The chain links TRBV28 to TRBJ2-7; TRBD1 matches 8 bases. Germline V gives CDR1 MDHEN, CDR2 SYDVKM. After removal of 6 bases from V and 7 bases from J, the junction contained 5 bases not matched to a gene. The CDR3 loop spans 12 amino acids. The CDR3 bases are TGTGCCAGCAGCCAAAACAGGGGGGAGCAGTACTTC. This encodes CASSQNRGEQYF. Variable domain in full (rest from reference TRBV28 and TRBJ2-7): DVKVTQSSRYLVKRTGEKVFLECVQDMDHENMFWYRQDPGLGLRLIYFSYDVKMKEKGDIPEGYSVSREKKERFSLILESASTNQTSMYLCASSQNRGEQYFGPGTRLTVT.

The chain carries TRBV4-1 and TRBJ2-7; TRBD1 aligns across 7 bases. Germline V gene sequence: CDR1 MGHRA, CDR2 YSYEKL. The trim removed 5 bases at V and 3 bases at J, leaving 13 bases unmatched. There are 16 residues in the CDR3. In DNA form, the CDR3 reads TGCGCCAGCAGCTATTTAACCGGGACAGAGAGCTACGAGCAGTACTTC. The encoded protein is CASSYLTGTESYEQYF.

The V gene is TRBV30, the J gene TRBJ1-5, with 7 bases matching TRBD1. The CDR3 consists of 15 residues. CDR1 is GTSNPN and CDR2 is SVGIG in the germline V gene (reference sequence). Trimming at V came to 0 bases and at J to 2 bases, leaving 4 bases not matched to a gene. CDR3 DNA sequence: TGTGCCTGGAGTGTACGCGGGACAGGCAATCAGCCCCAGCATTTT. This gives the protein CAWSVRGTGNQPQHF.

This chain connects TRBV30 to TRBJ1-2; D call uncertain. This CDR3 region has 13 residues. Trimming cost V 0 bases and J 2 bases, with 7 bases left between them. Germline V gene data show CDR1 as GTSNPN and CDR2 as SVGIG (reference sequence). CDR3 bases: TGTGCCTGGAGTGTAAACGAGAACTATGGCTACACCTTC. Translated: CAWSVNENYGYTF.

This clone occurred a few times. This chain links TRBV3-1 (or the pseudogene TRBV3-2) with TRBJ1-2; D is unresolved. The CDR3 loop spans 11 amino acids. The V gene's germline CDR1 is LGHDT and CDR2 YNNKEL (reference sequence). Deletions cut 1 base from V and 9 bases from J, with 6 bases between. CDR3 sequence (DNA): TGTGCCAGCAGCCAAGGTTTTAGCTACACCTTC. This translates into CASSQGFSYTF.

This clone has only one observation. Here the CDR3 reads CASRTGVHNSPLHF. In DNA form, the CDR3 reads TGTGCCAGCAGGACAGGGGTCCATAATTCACCCCTCCACTTT. The chain recombines TRBV6-6 with TRBJ1-6; the match to TRBD1 covers 8 bases. V lost 6 bases to trimming and J lost 5 bases; unmatched junction nucleotides: 3. The CDR3 loop spans 14 amino acids. Germline V gene lookup returns CDR1 MNHNY and CDR2 SVGAGI (reference sequence).

The gene calls are TRBV6-6 and TRBJ1-2, with 7 bases aligning to TRBD1. V was clipped by 7 bases and J by 2 bases; unmatched bases: 7. Germline V gene sequence: CDR1 MNHNY, CDR2 SVGAGI (reference sequence). The CDR3 sequence is 14 residues long. The CDR3 sequence is CASTLTGRNYGYTF. The CDR3 DNA sequence: TGTGCCAGCACCTTGACAGGGAGGAACTATGGCTACACCTTC.

The chain couples TRBV27 to TRBJ2-6, with a possible D match to TRBD1 (6 bases). Germline V lookup: CDR1 MNHEY, CDR2 SMNVEV (reference sequence). Trimming pared 5 bases from V and 4 bases from J, leaving 15 bases between. The CDR3 runs 16 residues. The CDR3 nucleotides are TGTGCCAGCAGTCTTACAGGGCTAGAAGGGGCCAACGTCCTGACTTTC. It codes for CASSLTGLEGANVLTF.

This rearrangement joins TRBV6-2 or TRBV6-3 to TRBJ1-2, with D possibly matching TRBD1 (5 bases). The germline V gene has CDR1 MNHEY and CDR2 SVGEGT. The CDR3 is 13 residues long. The V end was cut by 0 bases, the J end by 8 bases, with 10 bases between. CDR3 amino acids: CASSYSMWGGYTF. CDR3 coding DNA: TGTGCCAGCAGTTACTCGATGTGGGGCGGCTACACCTTC.

This rearrangement joins TRBV19 to TRBJ1-2, with 7 positions matching TRBD1. Germline values: CDR1 LNHDA, CDR2 SQIVND (reference sequence). The junction had 11 bases not matched to a gene; V was cut back by 4 bases and J by 3 bases. This CDR3 contains 16 residues. The chain's CDR3 is CASSTSQGQPHYGYTF. The CDR3 region has the DNA TGTGCCAGTAGTACATCACAGGGGCAACCCCACTATGGCTACACCTTC.

Note on this clone: Germline and junction disagree at one end, which may indicate a read error. This chain uses TRBV7-7 with TRBJ1-3, with a possible D match to TRBD1 (5 bases). The CDR3 runs 15 residues. The germline CDR1 and CDR2 sequences are SSHAT and FNYEAQ (reference sequence). CDR3 region: CASSLMAGPGNTIYF. CDR3 nucleotide sequence: TGTGCTAGCAGCTTAATGGCGGGGCCCGGAAACACCATATATTTT. The full variable domain, rest sourced from reference TRBV7-7 and TRBJ1-3, is GAGVSQSPRYKVTKRGQDVTLRCDPISSHATLYWYQQALGQGPEFLTYFNYEAQPDKSGLPSDRFSAERPEGSISTLTIQRTEQRDSAMYRCASSLMAGPGNTIYFGEGSWLTVV.

This chain connects TRBV7-2 to TRBJ2-1, with 11 bases fitting TRBD2. V dropped 4 bases and J dropped 3; count of bases not matched to a gene: 14. The CDR3 runs 19 residues. The germline CDR1 and CDR2 sequences are SGHTA and FQGNSA. The CDR3 nucleotides read TGTGCCAGCAGCTCCCATCTAGCGGGAGGCGCGGGGGTCTACAATGAGCAGTTCTTC. Amino acids: CASSSHLAGGAGVYNEQFF.

A note on this clone: Other DNA sequences in this specimen translate into the identical CDR3. The rearrangement uses TRBV18 and TRBJ2-1; D may be TRBD2 (5 bases). With 3 bases removed from V and 6 bases from J, the gap between germline ends came to 9 bases. The CDR3 is 13 residues long. The germline gives CDR1 KGHSH, CDR2 LQKENI. The CDR3 loop is CASSPGLLNEQFF. The CDR3 DNA is TGTGCCAGCTCACCCGGACTCCTCAATGAGCAGTTCTTC.

This chain links TRBV4-2 with TRBJ2-5, with D possibly matching TRBD2 (6 bases). V lost 7 bases and J lost 4, with 10 bases in between. The CDR3 is made up of 12 amino acids. Germline loops: CDR1 LGHNA, CDR2 YNFKEQ. CDR3 in DNA: TGTGCCAGCAAGCAGGGAGGAGAGACCCAGTACTTC. It yields the protein CASKQGGETQYF.

The V gene is TRBV9, the J gene TRBJ2-1; D may be TRBD1 (7 bases). From germline, CDR1 is SGDLS and CDR2 YYNGEE. The CDR3 is 15 residues long. The V and J ends lost 0 bases and 4 bases respectively, with 11 bases between them. The CDR3 here is CASSVGQGGYNEQFF. The CDR3 DNA sequence: TGTGCCAGCAGCGTAGGTCAGGGGGGATACAATGAGCAGTTCTTC.

The rearrangement uses TRBV19 and TRBJ1-2; D remains unclear. Germline assignment: CDR1 LNHDA and CDR2 SQIVND (reference sequence). CDR3 size: 14 residues. The V and J ends lost 3 bases and 4 bases respectively, with 12 bases between them. The CDR3 DNA sequence: TGTGCCAGTAGTATTGGTCACCAGGTCTATGGCTACACCTTC. This encodes CASSIGHQVYGYTF.